This is a list of T cell receptor beta chains from one sample in a study of cytomegalovirus exposure and HLA in healthy donors. Assay: immunoSEQ multiplex PCR; the TCRdb copy retains only in-frame clones and omits some. Its listing shows 200,000 to 250,000 clones. The sample consisted of PBMCs. These receptor sequences come from a woman younger than 45 in good health and CMV-seropositive. The CDR3 runs from the conserved cysteine through the conserved F or W. A D gene is named only where the DNA matches it firmly.

>-|TRBJ1-6|TRBV5-1
TGCGCCAGCAGCCCACTACGGTACCTTTCAGCCCTCCACTTT
CASSPLRYLSALHF
>-|TRBJ2-7|TRBV19
TGTGCCAGTAGCCGCGAAAAGTATGTCGAGCAGTACTTC
CASSREKYVEQYF
>-|TRBJ1-3|TRBV29-1
TGCAGCGTTGAAACAGGACCCTCTGGAAACACCATATATTTT
CSVETGPSGNTIYF
>TRBD1|TRBJ1-5|TRBV19
TGTGCCAGTAGTATAGGGACAGGCGGCAATCAGCCCCAGCATTTT
CASSIGTGGNQPQHF
>TRBD1|TRBJ1-2|TRBV6-5
TGTGCCAGCAGTTACGCCGCCGGGACAGACAACTATGGCTACACCTTC
CASSYAAGTDNYGYTF
>-|TRBJ2-2|TRBV2
TGTGCCAGCATGACAGATTACACCGGGGAGCTGTTTTTT
CASMTDYTGELFF
>TRBD2|TRBJ2-7|TRBV30
TGTGCCTGGAGGAGCGGGAGTAGCTACGAGCAGTACTTC
CAWRSGSSYEQYF
>-|TRBJ2-7|TRBV5-6
TGTGCCAGCAGCTTGACGGGCTCCTACGAGCAGTACTTC
CASSLTGSYEQYF
>TRBD2|TRBJ2-1|TRBV19
TGTGCCAGTAGTAACTCACTAGCGGAAAATGAGCAGTTCTTC
CASSNSLAENEQFF
>-|TRBJ2-3|TRBV7-6
TGTGCCAGCAGCCGCGGTTCTCGGGATACGCAGTATTTT
CASSRGSRDTQYF
>TRBD1|TRBJ2-3|TRBV7-2
TGTGCCAGCAGCATCTCCAGGGGGATTAGCACAGATACGCAGTATTTT
CASSISRGISTDTQYF
>TRBD2|TRBJ2-3|TRBV9
TGTGCCAGCCGACCATCAGCGGGAGAGACGCAGTATTTT
CASRPSAGETQYF
>TRBD1|TRBJ2-7|TRBV10-2
TGCGCCAGCAGTGAGACGGGGACAGGGTCCTACGAGCAGTACTTC
CASSETGTGSYEQYF
>TRBD2|TRBJ2-7|TRBV7-2
TGTGCCAGCAGCATCCATGCGACTAGCGGGAGCCGGTACGAGCAGTACTTC
CASSIHATSGSRYEQYF
>-|TRBJ2-1|TRBV19
TGTGCCAGTAGTATCTGGCCCGACTCCTACAATGAGCAGTTCTTC
CASSIWPDSYNEQFF
>-|TRBJ1-5|TRBV19
TGTGCCAGTAGTATCGGGGAGAACAATCAGCCCCAGCATTTT
CASSIGENNQPQHF
>-|TRBJ2-7|TRBV5-1
TGCGCCAGCAGCCTCCGAACGGGGGACGCCGAGCAGTACTTC
CASSLRTGDAEQYF
>-|TRBJ2-7|TRBV7-9
TGTGCCAGCAGCAAAGGAACACACTACGAGCAGTACTTC
CASSKGTHYEQYF
>TRBD1|TRBJ1-5|TRBV7-9
TGTGCCAGCAGCAAATGGACAGGGGAAGGCAATCAGCCCCAGCATTTT
CASSKWTGEGNQPQHF
>-|TRBJ2-1|TRBV4-2
TGTGCCAGCAGCCAGGGCGGGGGCCCCTACAATGAGCAGTTCTTC
CASSQGGGPYNEQFF
>-|TRBJ2-6|TRBV10-1
TGCGCCAGCAGCCCCGACAGTTCTGGGGCCAACGTCCTGACTTTC
CASSPDSSGANVLTF
>TRBD1|TRBJ2-7|TRBV19
TGTGCCAGTAGTCCCGCCGGGACAGGTGCCTACGAGCAGTACTTC
CASSPAGTGAYEQYF
>TRBD1|TRBJ1-1|TRBV27
TGTGCCAGCAGTTTACAATTGGGACAGAGTAACACTGAAGCTTTCTTT
CASSLQLGQSNTEAFF
>TRBD1|TRBJ1-2|TRBV4-2
TGTGCCAGCAGCCAAGGGATCACCAGGGGGCTCTCGGATGGCTACACCTTC
CASSQGITRGLSDGYTF
>TRBD1|TRBJ1-2|TRBV6-5
TGTGCCAGCAGTCCTCACGGGGGGACAGGGGATGGCTACACCTTC
CASSPHGGTGDGYTF
>-|TRBJ1-1|TRBV28
TGTGCCAGCAGGACAGCCTATGAAGCTTTCTTT
CASRTAYEAFF
>TRBD1|TRBJ1-1|TRBV4-3
TGCGCCAGCAGCCATGGCCACGGACAGGGAATGAACACTGAAGCTTTCTTT
CASSHGHGQGMNTEAFF
>-|TRBJ2-5|TRBV15
TGTGCCACCAGCAGGGACAGAGGGCGTGAGACCCAGTACTTC
CATSRDRGRETQYF
>-|TRBJ1-2|TRBV19
TGTGCCAGCTACGGCGGAAACTATGGCTACACCTTC
CASYGGNYGYTF
>-|TRBJ1-5|TRBV6-6
TGTGCCAGCAGATTAACGGGTCTCAATCAGCCCCAGCATTTT
CASRLTGLNQPQHF
>TRBD1|TRBJ1-1|TRBV7-9
TGTGCCAGCAGCCGTACGGGACAGGGGGGGACTGAAGCTTTCTTT
CASSRTGQGGTEAFF
>TRBD1|TRBJ1-5|TRBV15
TGTGCCACCAGCAACCACAGGGGTGAAAGTCAGCCCCAGCATTTT
CATSNHRGESQPQHF
>TRBD1|TRBJ1-2|TRBV7-9
TGTGCCAGCAGCGACAGGGGGAACTATGGCTACACCTTC
CASSDRGNYGYTF
>TRBD1|TRBJ1-2|TRBV28
TGTGCCAGCAGCAGGACAGGCTATGGCTACACCTTC
CASSRTGYGYTF
>-|TRBJ2-7|TRBV20-1
TGCAGTGCTAGAGTGCGGGACGAGCAGTACTTC
CSARVRDEQYF
>-|TRBJ2-7|TRBV2
TGTGCCAGCAGCGATAGCCCAGGGGTGTACGAGCAGTACTTC
CASSDSPGVYEQYF
>-|TRBJ1-1|TRBV28
TGTGCCAGCAGTATGACCCGGGAGGCGATGAACACTGAAGCTTTCTTT
CASSMTREAMNTEAFF
>TRBD1|TRBJ1-4|TRBV7-2
TGTGCCAGCAGCACGCTACAGGGGCAACTTGAAAAACTGTTTTTT
CASSTLQGQLEKLFF
>-|TRBJ2-2|TRBV30
TGTGCCTGGAGTGTCCCAGGGATGGGCACCGGGGAGCTGTTTTTT
CAWSVPGMGTGELFF
>-|TRBJ1-6|TRBV5-4
TGTGCCAGCAGCTTGGGCGGGGATCGTGGTTCACCCCTCCGCTTT
CASSLGGDRGSPLRF
>-|TRBJ1-3|TRBV6-1
TGTGCCAGCACATCGGGGGGCTCTGGAAACACCATATATTTT
CASTSGGSGNTIYF
>-|TRBJ1-1|TRBV6-5
TGTGCCAGCAGTTACTCAGGCCAGAGACTTTACACTGAAGCTTTCTTT
CASSYSGQRLYTEAFF
>TRBD1|TRBJ1-1|TRBV7-9
TGTGCCAGCGGGGGCCCAGGGGGCACTGAAGCTTTCTTT
CASGGPGGTEAFF
>TRBD2|TRBJ2-1|TRBV9
TGTGCCAGCAGCGTACGAGCGGGGGGGCTGTACAATGAGCAGTTCTTC
CASSVRAGGLYNEQFF
>-|TRBJ1-4|TRBV6-5
TGTGCCAGCAGTGCGGACAGCCCAACTAATGAAAAACTGTTTTTT
CASSADSPTNEKLFF
>-|TRBJ1-2|TRBV11-2
TGTGCCAGCAGCTTAGGGGACACAAGAGAACATGGCTACACCTTC
CASSLGDTREHGYTF
>-|TRBJ2-7|TRBV5-5
TGTGCCAGCAGCTCGGGAGGGACAGTTGGCTACGAGCAGTACTTC
CASSSGGTVGYEQYF
>-|TRBJ1-2|TRBV7-9
TGTGCCAGCAGCCCACGGACACAGTGGGATGGCTACACCTTC
CASSPRTQWDGYTF
>TRBD1|TRBJ2-1|TRBV29-1
TGCAGCGTTGAAGCCTCACAGGGGAACTCCTACAATGAGCAGTTCTTC
CSVEASQGNSYNEQFF
>-|TRBJ2-1|TRBV25-1
TGTGCCAGCACCCGGGACGGGGGATACAATGAGCAGTTCTTC
CASTRDGGYNEQFF
>TRBD2|TRBJ2-1|TRBV7-9
TGTGCCAGCAGCTTCGCCGGGACTAGAGAATACAATGAGCAGTTCTTC
CASSFAGTREYNEQFF
>-|TRBJ2-3|TRBV28
TGTGCCAGCAGTCTTCCGGGATTGACGCAGTATTTT
CASSLPGLTQYF
>TRBD1|TRBJ2-7|TRBV6-1
TGTGCCAGCAGTGTGGGGACAGGGTCATACGAGCAGTACTTC
CASSVGTGSYEQYF
>-|TRBJ1-2|TRBV7-2
TGTGCCAGCAGCCCGGGACGGGAGCCGGGCTACACCTTC
CASSPGREPGYTF
>-|TRBJ1-5|TRBV6-1
TGTGCCACCCAATATGAGGGCAATCAGCCCCAGCATTTT
CATQYEGNQPQHF